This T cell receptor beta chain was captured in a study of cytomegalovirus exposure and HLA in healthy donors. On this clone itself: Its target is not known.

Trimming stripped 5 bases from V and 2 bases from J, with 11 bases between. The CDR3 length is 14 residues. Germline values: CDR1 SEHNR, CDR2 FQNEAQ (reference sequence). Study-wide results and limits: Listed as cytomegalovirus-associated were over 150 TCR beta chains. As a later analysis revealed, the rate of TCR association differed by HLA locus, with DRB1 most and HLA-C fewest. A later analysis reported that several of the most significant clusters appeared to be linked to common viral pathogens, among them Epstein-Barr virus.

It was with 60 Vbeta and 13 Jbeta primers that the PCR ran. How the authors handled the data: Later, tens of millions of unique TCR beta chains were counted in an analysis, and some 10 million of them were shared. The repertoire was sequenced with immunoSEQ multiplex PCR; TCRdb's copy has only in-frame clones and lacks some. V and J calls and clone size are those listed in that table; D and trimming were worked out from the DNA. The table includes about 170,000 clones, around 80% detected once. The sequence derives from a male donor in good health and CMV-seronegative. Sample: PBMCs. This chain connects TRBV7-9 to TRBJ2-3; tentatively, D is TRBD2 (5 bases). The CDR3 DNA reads TGTGCCAGCAGCCTAGGACTTGCCACAGATACGCAGTATTTT. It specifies CASSLGLATDTQYF.